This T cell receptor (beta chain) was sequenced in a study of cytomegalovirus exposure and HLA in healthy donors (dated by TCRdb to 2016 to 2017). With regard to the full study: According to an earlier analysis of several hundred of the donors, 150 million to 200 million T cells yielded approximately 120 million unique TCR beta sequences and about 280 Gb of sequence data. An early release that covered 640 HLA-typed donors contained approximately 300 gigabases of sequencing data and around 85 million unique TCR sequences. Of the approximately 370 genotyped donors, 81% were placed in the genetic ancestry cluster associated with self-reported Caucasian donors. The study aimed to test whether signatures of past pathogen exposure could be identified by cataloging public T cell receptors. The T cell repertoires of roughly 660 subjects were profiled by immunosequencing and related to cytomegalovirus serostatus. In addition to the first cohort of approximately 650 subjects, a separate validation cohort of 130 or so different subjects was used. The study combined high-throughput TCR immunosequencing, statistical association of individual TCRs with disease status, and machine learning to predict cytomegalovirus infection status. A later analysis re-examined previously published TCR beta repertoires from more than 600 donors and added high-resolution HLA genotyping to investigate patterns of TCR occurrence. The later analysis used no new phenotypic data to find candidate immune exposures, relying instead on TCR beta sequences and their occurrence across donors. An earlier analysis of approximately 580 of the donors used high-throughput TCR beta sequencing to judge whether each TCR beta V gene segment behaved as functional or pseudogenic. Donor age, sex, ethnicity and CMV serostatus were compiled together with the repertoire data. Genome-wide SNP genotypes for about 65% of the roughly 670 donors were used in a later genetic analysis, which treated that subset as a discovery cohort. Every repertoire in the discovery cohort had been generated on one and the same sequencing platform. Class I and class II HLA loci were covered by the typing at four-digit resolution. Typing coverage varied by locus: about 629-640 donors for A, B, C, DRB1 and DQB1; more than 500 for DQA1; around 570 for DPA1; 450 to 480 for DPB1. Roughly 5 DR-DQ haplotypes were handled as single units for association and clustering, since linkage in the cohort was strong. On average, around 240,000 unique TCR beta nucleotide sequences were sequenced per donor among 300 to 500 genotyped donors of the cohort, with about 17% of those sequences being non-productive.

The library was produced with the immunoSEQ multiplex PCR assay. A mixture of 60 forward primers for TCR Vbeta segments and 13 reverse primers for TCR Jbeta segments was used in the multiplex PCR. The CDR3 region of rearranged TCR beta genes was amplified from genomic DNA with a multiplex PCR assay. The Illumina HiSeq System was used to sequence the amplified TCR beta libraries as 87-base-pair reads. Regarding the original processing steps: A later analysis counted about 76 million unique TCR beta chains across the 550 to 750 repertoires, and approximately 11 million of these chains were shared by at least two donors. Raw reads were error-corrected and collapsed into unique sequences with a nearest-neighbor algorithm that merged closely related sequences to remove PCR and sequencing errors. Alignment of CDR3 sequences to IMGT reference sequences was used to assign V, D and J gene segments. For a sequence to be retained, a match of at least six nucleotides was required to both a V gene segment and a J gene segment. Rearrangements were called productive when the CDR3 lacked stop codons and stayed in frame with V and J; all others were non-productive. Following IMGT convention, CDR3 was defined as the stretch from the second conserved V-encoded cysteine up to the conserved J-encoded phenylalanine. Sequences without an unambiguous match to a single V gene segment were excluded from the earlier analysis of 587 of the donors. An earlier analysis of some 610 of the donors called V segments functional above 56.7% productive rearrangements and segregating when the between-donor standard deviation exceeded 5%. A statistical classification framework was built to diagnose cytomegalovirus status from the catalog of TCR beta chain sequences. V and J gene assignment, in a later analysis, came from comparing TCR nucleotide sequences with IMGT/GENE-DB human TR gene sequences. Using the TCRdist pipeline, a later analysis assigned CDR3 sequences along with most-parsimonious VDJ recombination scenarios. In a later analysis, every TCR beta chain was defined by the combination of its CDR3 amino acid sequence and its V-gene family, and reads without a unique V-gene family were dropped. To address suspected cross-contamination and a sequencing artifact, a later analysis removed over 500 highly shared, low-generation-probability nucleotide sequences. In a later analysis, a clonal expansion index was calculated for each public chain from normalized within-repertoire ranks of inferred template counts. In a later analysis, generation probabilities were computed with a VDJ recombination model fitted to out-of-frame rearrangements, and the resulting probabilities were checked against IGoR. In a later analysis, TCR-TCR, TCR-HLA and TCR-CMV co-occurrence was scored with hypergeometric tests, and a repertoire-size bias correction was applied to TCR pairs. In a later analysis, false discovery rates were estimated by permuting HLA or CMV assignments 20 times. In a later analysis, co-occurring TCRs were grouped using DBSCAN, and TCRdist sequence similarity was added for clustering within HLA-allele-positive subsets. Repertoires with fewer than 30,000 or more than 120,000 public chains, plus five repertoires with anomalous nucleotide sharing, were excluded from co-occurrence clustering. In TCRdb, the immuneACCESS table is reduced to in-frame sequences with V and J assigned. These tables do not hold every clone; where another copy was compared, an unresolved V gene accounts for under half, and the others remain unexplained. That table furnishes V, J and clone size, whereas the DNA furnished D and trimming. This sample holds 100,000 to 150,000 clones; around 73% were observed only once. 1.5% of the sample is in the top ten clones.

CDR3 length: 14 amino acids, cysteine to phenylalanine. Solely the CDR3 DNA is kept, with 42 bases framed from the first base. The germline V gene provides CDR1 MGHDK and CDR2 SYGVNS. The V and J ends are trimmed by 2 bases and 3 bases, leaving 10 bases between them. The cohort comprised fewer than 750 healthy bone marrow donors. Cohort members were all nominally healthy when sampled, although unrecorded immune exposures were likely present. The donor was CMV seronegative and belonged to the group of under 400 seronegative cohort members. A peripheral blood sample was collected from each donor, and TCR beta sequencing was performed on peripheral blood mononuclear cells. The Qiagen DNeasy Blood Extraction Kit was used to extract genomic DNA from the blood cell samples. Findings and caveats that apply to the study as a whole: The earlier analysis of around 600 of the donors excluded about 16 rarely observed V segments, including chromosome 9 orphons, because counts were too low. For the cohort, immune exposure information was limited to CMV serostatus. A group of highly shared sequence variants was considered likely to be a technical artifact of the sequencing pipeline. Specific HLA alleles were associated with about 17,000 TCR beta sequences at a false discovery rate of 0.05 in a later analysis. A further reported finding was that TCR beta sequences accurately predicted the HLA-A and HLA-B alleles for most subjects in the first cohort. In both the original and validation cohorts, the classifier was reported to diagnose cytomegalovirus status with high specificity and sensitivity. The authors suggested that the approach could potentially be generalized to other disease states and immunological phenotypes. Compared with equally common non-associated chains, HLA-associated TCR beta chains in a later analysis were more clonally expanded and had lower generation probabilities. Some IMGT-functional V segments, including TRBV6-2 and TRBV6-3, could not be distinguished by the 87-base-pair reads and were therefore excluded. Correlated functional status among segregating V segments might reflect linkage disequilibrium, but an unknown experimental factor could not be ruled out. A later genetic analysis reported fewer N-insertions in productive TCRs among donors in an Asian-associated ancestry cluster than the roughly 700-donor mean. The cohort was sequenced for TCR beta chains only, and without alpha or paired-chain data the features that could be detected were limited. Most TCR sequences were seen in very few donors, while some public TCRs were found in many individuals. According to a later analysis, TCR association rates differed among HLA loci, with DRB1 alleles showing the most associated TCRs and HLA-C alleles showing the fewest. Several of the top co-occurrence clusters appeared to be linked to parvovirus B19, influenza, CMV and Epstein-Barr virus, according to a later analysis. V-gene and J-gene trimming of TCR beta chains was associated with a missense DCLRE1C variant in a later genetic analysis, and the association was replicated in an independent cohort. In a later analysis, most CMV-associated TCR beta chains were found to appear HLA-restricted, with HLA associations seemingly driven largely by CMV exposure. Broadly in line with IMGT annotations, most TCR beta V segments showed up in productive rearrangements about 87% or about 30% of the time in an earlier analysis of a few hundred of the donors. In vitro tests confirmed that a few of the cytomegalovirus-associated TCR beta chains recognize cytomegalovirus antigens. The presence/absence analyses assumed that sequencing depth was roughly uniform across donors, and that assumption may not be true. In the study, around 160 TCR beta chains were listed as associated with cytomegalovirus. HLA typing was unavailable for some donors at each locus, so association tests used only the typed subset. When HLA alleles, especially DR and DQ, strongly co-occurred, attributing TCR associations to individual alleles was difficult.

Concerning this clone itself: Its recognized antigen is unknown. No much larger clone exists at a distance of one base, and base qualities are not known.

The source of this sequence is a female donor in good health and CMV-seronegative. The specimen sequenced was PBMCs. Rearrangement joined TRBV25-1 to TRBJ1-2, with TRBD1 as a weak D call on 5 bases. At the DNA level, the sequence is TGTGCCAGCAGTGAAGGACGGGGGGACTATGGCTACACCTTC. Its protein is CASSEGRGDYGYTF.